This T cell receptor (beta chain) was identified during a study of T cell responses to AZD1222 COVID-19 vaccine. Whole-study results and caveats: Clonal diversity was possibly underestimated; the donors were predominantly white British and more often female. Only a handful of AZD1222 recipients were seropositive at baseline.

The ends were cut back, 5 bases at V and 1 base at J, with 14 bases in the middle. This CDR3 is 16 amino acids long. Germline V CDR1 and CDR2: SEHNR, FQNEAQ (reference sequence). As to this clone: No antigen is known for it.

Produced via immunoSEQ multiplex PCR; TCRdb's table is partial and in-frame only. This sample has 99,000 or so clones, with roughly 92% found just once. The input for sequencing was peripheral blood, taken on day 0 of AZD1222 vaccination. This TCR was sampled from an adult in good health. The J gene is TRBJ2-2, the V gene TRBV7-9, with D perhaps TRBD1 (6 bases). CDR3 residues: CASSAFGDKNTGELFF. The CDR3, as DNA: TGTGCCAGCAGCGCGTTTGGGGACAAGAACACCGGGGAGCTGTTTTTT.